The rows below give T cell receptor beta chains drawn from one sample of a study of T-cell memory formation after mild COVID-19. TCRdb re-called the 5' RACE reads through MiXCR, storing one row per CDR3 protein. The table lists about 180,000 distinct CDR3 sequences, approximately 16% of them singletons. The sample taken for sequencing was PBMCs or a T cell subset sorted from them (not recorded which). The receptors originated from an adult woman who had mild COVID-19 (a few samples of this study predate the infection). Cell type and time point are not known. Both conserved end residues are part of each CDR3. Each record gives: CDR3 DNA, CDR3 protein, V gene, clone size, J gene, D gene. D genes are given only for firm matches. Not every row has a clone size; where given, it reads once, few, many or a size class.

TGTGCCAGCAGCGCTCGGGACGCTACCTCTGGAAACACCATATATTTT	CASSARDATSGNTIYF	TRBV7-9	NA	TRBJ1-3	NA
TGTGCCATCAGTGCCGGCGACAGGGATGGATCACCCCTCCACTTT	CAISAGDRDGSPLHF	TRBV10-3	NA	TRBJ1-6	TRBD1
TGCGCCAGCAGCTTGGAGCGCCCAACCTACAATGAGCAGTTCTTC	CASSLERPTYNEQFF	TRBV5-1	many	TRBJ2-1	NA
TGTGCCAGCAGCCAACAAAATCAGCCCCAGCATTTT	CASSQQNQPQHF	TRBV7-9	few	TRBJ1-5	NA
TGCGCCAGCAGCCAGGTCGCTGGGTCCAGGGGGTTCTTC	CASSQVAGSRGFF	TRBV4-1	few	TRBJ2-1	NA
TGTGCCAGCAGCGAGGCACTCTGGATGGGCGAGCAGTACTTC	CASSEALWMGEQYF	TRBV2	once	TRBJ2-7	NA
TGCGCCAGCAGCTCGGACAGTCCTGGAAACACCATATATTTT	CASSSDSPGNTIYF	TRBV4-3	NA	TRBJ1-3	NA
TGTGCCAGCAGCTTAGTAGGGAAGGAGACCCAGTACTTC	CASSLVGKETQYF	TRBV7-6	many	TRBJ2-5	NA
TGTGCCAGCAGCTTACCGGATAAGGGACACTACGAGCAGTACTTC	CASSLPDKGHYEQYF	TRBV7-4	NA	TRBJ2-7	NA
TGTGCCAGCAGAACGACAGGGAACGAGCAGTACTTC	CASRTTGNEQYF	TRBV6-5	NA	TRBJ2-7	TRBD1
TGCAGCCTCCGGAGGGGGGGGCGAAGGGATACGCAGTATTTT	CSLRRGGRRDTQYF	TRBV29-1	NA	TRBJ2-3	NA
TGCAGTGCTAGAGATGAGGGCACGAACCCGTTCTATAGCAATCAGCCCCAGCATTTT	CSARDEGTNPFYSNQPQHF	TRBV20-1	NA	TRBJ1-5	NA
TGCGCCAGCAGCTTGGGGTGGAATGACGCTGAAGCTTTCTTT	CASSLGWNDAEAFF	TRBV5-1	few	TRBJ1-1	NA
TGTGCCAGCACCTTCGCCGGTGGGGGAGAGACCCAGTACTTC	CASTFAGGGETQYF	TRBV2	few	TRBJ2-5	NA
TGTGCCACCAGCAGAGACAGGGGAGGTGGAAACACCATATATTTT	CATSRDRGGGNTIYF	TRBV15	few	TRBJ1-3	NA
TGTGCCAGCAGCCTCGGTAACAGCAAAGCTTTCTTT	CASSLGNSKAFF	TRBV3-1	NA	TRBJ1-1	NA
TGTGCCAGCAGCCTGGCCAGGGTATCTGGAAACACCATATATTTT	CASSLARVSGNTIYF	TRBV14	few	TRBJ1-3	NA
TGCAGCGTCCGGGCCCACCTCCTCGAGCAGTACTTC	CSVRAHLLEQYF	TRBV29-1	few	TRBJ2-7	NA
TGTGCCAGCAGCTTAGATGGGTCCTACCGAGGACACGAGCAGTACTTC	CASSLDGSYRGHEQYF	TRBV7-2	NA	TRBJ2-7	NA
TGTGCCAGCAGTGTCTTTTTTAGACAGCATGAGCAGTTCTTC	CASSVFFRQHEQFF	TRBV6-1	once	TRBJ2-1	NA
TGTGCCAGCAGTGGGTCCCGCACCGGGGAGCTGTTTTTT	CASSGSRTGELFF	TRBV6-6	NA	TRBJ2-2	NA
TGTGCCAGCAGCGTAGGAGGTGCGGGGGGGCAGGAAGATACGCAGTATTTT	CASSVGGAGGQEDTQYF	TRBV9	few	TRBJ2-3	TRBD2
TGTGCCAGCAGCAAAGCACCTAGCGGGAGTACCCCCTACGAGCAGTACTTC	CASSKAPSGSTPYEQYF	TRBV21-1	NA	TRBJ2-7	NA
TGTGCCTGGAGTGGGGTTGCGGCAGGGGCTTTCTTT	CAWSGVAAGAFF	TRBV30	NA	TRBJ1-1	NA